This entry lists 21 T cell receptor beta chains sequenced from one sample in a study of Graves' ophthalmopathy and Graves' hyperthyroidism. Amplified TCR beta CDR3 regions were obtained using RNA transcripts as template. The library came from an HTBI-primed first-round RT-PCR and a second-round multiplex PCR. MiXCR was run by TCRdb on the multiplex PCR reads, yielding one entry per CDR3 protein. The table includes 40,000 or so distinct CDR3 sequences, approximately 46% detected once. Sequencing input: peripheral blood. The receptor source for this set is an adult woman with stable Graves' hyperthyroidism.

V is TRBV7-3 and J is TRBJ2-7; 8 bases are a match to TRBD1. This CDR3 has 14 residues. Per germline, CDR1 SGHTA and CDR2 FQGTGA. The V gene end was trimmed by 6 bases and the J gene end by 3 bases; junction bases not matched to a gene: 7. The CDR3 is CASSSDRGNYEQYF. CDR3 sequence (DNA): TGTGCCAGCAGTTCTGACAGGGGTAACTACGAGCAGTACTTC.

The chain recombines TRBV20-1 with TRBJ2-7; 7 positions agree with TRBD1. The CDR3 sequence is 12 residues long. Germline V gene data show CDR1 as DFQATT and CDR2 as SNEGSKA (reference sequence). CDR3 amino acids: CSPRDSPHEQYF. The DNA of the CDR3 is TGCAGCCCCCGGGACAGCCCCCACGAGCAGTACTTC.

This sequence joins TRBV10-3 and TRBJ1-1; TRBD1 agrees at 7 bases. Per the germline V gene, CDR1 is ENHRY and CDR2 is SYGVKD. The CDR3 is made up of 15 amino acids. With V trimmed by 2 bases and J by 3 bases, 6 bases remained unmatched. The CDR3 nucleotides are TGTGCCATCAGTGAGCCCCGGGACAGCTACACTGAAGCTTTCTTT. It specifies CAISEPRDSYTEAFF.

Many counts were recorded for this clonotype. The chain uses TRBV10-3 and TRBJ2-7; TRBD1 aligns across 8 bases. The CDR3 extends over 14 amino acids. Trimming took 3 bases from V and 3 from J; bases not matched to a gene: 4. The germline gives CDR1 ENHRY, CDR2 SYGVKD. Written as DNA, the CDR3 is TGTGCCATCAGTGATACAGGGGGGTTCTACGAGCAGTACTTC. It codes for CAISDTGGFYEQYF.

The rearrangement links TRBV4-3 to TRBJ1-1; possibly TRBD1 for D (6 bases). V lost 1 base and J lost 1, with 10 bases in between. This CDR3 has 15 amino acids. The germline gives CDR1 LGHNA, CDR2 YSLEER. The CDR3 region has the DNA TGCGCCAGCAGCCAAGTCGGGGGACAGAACACTGAAGCTTTCTTT. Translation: CASSQVGGQNTEAFF.

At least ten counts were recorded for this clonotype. The CDR3 loop reads CASSRPGAGNTEAFF. DNA of the CDR3: TGTGCCAGCAGTCGCCCCGGGGCAGGGAACACTGAAGCTTTCTTT. The rearrangement links TRBV25-1 to TRBJ1-1, with D possibly TRBD1 on 5 matching bases. The V gene's germline CDR1 is MGHDK and CDR2 SYGVNS. CDR3 size: 15 residues. V was cut by 5 bases and J by 1 base, with 14 bases left in between.

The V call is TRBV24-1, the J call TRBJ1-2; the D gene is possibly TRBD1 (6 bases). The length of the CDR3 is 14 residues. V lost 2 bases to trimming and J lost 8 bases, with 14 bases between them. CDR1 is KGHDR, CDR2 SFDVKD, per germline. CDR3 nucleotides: TGTGCCACCAGTGATTCTTCCCGGGGGCAAGGCTACACCTTC. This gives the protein CATSDSSRGQGYTF.

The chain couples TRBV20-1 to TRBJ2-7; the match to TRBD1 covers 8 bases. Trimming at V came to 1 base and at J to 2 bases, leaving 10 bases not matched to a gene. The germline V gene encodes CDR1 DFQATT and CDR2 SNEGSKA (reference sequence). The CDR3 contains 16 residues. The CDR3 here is CSARVPGQGGAYEQYF. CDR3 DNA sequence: TGCAGTGCTAGAGTCCCCGGACAGGGTGGGGCCTACGAGCAGTACTTC.

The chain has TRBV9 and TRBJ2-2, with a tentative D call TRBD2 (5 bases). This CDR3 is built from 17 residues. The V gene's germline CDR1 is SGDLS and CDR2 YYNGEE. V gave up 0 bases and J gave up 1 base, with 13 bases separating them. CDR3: CASSVASSGVNTGELFF. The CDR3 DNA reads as TGTGCCAGCAGCGTAGCTAGTTCCGGGGTGAACACCGGGGAGCTGTTTTTT.

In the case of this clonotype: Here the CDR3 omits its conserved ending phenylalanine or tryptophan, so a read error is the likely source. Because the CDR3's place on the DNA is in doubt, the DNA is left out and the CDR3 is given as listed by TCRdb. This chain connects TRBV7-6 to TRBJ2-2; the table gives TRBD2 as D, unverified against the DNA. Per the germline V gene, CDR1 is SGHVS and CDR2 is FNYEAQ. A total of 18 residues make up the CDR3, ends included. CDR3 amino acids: CASSLEASGVANTGELDL.

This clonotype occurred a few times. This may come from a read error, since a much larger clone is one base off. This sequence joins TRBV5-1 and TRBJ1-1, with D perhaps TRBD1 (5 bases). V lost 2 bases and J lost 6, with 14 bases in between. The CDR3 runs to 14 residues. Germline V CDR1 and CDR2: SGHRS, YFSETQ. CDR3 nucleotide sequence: TGCGCCAGCAGCTTTCCCCAGGGAGGGGCTGAAGCTTTCTTT. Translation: CASSFPQGGAEAFF. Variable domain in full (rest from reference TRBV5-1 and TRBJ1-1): KAGVTQTPRYLIKTRGQQVTLSCSPISGHRSVSWYQQTPGQGLQFLFEYFSETQRNKGNFPGRFSGRQFSNSRSEMNVSTLELGDSALYLCASSFPQGGAEAFFGQGTRLTVV.

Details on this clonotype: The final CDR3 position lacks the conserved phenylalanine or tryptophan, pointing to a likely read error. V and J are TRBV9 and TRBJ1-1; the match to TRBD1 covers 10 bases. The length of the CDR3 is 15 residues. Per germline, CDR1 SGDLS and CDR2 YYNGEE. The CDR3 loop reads CASSPGTGAFGEAFL. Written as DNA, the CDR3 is TGCGCCAGCAGCCCCGGGACAGGGGCTTTTGGTGAAGCTTTCCTT.

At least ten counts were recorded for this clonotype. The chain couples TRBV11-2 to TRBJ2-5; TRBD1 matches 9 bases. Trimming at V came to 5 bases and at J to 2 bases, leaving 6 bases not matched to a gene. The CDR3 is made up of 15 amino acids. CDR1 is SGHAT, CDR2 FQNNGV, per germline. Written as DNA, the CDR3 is TGTGCCAGCAGCCCAGGACAGGGGAGGCAAGAGACCCAGTACTTC. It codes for CASSPGQGRQETQYF.

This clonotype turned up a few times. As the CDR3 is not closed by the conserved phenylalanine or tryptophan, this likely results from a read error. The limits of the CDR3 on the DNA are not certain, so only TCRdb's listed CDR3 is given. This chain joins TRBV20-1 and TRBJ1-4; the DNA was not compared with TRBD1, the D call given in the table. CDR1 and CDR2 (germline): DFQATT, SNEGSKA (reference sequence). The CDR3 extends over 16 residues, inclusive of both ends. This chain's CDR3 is CSARDIDGANVLTFGA.

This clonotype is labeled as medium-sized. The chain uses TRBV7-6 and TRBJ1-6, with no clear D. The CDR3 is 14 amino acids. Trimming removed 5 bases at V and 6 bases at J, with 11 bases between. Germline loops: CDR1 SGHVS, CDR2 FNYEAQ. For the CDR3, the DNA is TGTGCCAGCAGCCCGTCGGCTATTAATTCACCCCTCCACTTT. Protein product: CASSPSAINSPLHF.

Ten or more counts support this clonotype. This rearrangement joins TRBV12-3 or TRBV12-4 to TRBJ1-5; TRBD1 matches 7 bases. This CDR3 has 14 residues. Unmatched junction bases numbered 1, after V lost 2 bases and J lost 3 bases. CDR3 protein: CASSLTGANQPQHF. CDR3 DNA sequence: TGTGCCAGCAGTTTAACAGGGGCCAATCAGCCCCAGCATTTT.

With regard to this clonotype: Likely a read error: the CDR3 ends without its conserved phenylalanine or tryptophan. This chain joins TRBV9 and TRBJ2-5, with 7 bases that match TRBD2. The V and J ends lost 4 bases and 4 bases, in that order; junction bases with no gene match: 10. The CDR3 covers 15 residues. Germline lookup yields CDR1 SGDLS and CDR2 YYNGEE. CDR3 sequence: CASSLRAGRPETQYY. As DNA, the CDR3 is TGTGCCAGCAGCCTAAGAGCGGGAAGGCCAGAGACCCAGTACTAC.

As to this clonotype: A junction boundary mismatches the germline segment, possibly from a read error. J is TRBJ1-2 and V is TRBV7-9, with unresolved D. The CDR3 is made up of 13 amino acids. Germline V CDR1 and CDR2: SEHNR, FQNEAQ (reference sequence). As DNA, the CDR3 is TGTGCCGGCAGCTTGTTAGGTAGTGATGGCTACACCTTC. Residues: CAGSLLGSDGYTF.

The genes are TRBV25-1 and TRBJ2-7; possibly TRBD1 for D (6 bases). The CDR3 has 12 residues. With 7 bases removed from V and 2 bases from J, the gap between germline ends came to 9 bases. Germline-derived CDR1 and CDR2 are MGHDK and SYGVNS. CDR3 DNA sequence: TGTGCCAGCACCAGGACAGCCTACGAGCAGTACTTC. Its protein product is CASTRTAYEQYF.

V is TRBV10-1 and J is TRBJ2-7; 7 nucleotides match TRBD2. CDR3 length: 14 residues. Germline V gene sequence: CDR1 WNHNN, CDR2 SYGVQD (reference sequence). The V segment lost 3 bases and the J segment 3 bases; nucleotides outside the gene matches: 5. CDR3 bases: TGCGCCAGCAGTGAAGCCCTAGCGGTCTACGAGCAGTACTTC. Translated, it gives CASSEALAVYEQYF.

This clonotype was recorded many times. CDR3 in DNA: TGTGCCAGCAGCTTGGATTGGGTGAACACTGAAGCTTTCTTT. Protein product: CASSLDWVNTEAFF. The gene calls are TRBV5-6 and TRBJ1-1; D is ambiguous. V shed 0 bases and J shed 0 bases, with 6 bases lying between them. This CDR3 is built from 14 residues. Germline loops: CDR1 SGHDT, CDR2 YYEEEE.